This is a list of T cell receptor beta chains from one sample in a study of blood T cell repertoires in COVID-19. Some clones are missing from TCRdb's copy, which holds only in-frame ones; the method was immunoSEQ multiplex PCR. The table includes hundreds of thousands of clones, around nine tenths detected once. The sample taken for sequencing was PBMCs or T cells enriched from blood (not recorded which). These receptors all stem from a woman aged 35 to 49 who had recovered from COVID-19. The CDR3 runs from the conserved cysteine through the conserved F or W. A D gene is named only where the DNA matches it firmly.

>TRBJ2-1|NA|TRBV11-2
TGTGCCAGCAGTCCTACCTACAATGAGCAGTTCTTC
CASSPTYNEQFF
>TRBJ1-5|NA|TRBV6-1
TGTGCCAGCAGTGAAGCGGCGGGCAGGGGAACCAATCAGCCCCAGCATTTT
CASSEAAGRGTNQPQHF
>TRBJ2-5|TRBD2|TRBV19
TGTGCCAGCGCCTGGACTAGCGGGAGCCAAGAGACCCAGTACTTC
CASAWTSGSQETQYF
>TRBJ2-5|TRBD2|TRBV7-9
TGTGCCAGCACCCCCGGGGGGTTTCAAGAGACCCAGTACTTC
CASTPGGFQETQYF
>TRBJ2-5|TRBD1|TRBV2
TGTGCCAGCAGTGCGCCCCAATTGACAGGGTCGGAGACCCAGTACTTC
CASSAPQLTGSETQYF
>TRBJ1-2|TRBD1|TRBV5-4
TGTGCCAGCAGACAGGGGGCGAATATCTATGGCTACACCTTC
CASRQGANIYGYTF
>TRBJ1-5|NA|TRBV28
TGTGCCAGCAGTTTGGCAAGTCAGCCCCAGCATTTT
CASSLASQPQHF
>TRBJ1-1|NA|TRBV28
TGTGCCAGCAGTTCCCTGAGAGGAGGGGACACTGAAGCTTTCTTT
CASSSLRGGDTEAFF
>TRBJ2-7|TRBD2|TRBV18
TGTGCCAGCTCACCACCAGTGACTAGCGGGAGAATAGAGTACGAGCAGTACTTC
CASSPPVTSGRIEYEQYF
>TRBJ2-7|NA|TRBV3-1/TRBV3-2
TGTGCCAGCAGCCAAGGGGGGCTAGCGGAGACCTACGAGCAGTACTTC
CASSQGGLAETYEQYF
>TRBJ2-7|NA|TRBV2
TGTGCCAGCAGTGGGGACGGGAGCTACGAGCAGTACTTC
CASSGDGSYEQYF